This is a list of T cell receptor beta chains from one sample in a study of T cells in Graves' hyperthyroidism and ophthalmopathy. TCRdb redid the calling of the multiplex PCR reads with MiXCR, one entry per CDR3 protein. This sample has more than 500,000 distinct CDR3 sequences; roughly 16% occur once, and the top ten carry around 4%. The sequencing sample was made of blood. These receptors were taken from a woman in her twenties or thirties with Graves' hyperthyroidism. Both conserved end residues are part of each CDR3. Fields, in order: D gene, J gene, V gene, clone size, CDR3 protein, CDR3 DNA. D genes are given only for firm matches. Rows give clone size only sometimes, using once, few, many, or a class for an expanded clone.

D: .
J: TRBJ2-1
V: TRBV9
size: few
CDR3: CASSPRLPSDRSEQFF
DNA: TGTGCCAGCAGCCCCAGACTCCCTAGCGATAGGAGTGAGCAGTTCTTC

D: .
J: TRBJ1-2
V: TRBV28
size: .
CDR3: CASSSQSNGGGYTF
DNA: TGTGCCAGCAGCTCACAGTCTAATGGGGGTGGCTACACCTTC

D: TRBD1
J: TRBJ1-1
V: TRBV12-3/TRBV12-4
size: many
CDR3: CASSRDRGAFF
DNA: TGTGCCAGCAGTCGGGACAGGGGAGCTTTCTTT

D: .
J: TRBJ2-1
V: TRBV28
size: many
CDR3: CASSLAASGHNEQFF
DNA: TGTGCCAGCAGTTTAGCCGCCTCAGGACACAATGAGCAGTTCTTC

D: .
J: TRBJ1-2
V: TRBV30
size: many
CDR3: CAGGQVYGYTF
DNA: TGTGCCGGCGGTCAGGTGTATGGCTACACCTTC

D: TRBD2
J: TRBJ2-2
V: TRBV19
size: few
CDR3: CASSREGGFKAAGELFF
DNA: TGTGCCAGTAGTAGGGAGGGTGGGTTCAAGGCGGCCGGGGAGCTGTTTTTT

D: .
J: TRBJ2-3
V: TRBV30
size: many
CDR3: CAWSLQTTSTDTQYF
DNA: TGTGCCTGGAGTTTACAGACAACTAGCACAGATACGCAGTATTTT

D: TRBD2
J: TRBJ2-7
V: TRBV7-2
size: once
CDR3: CASSASGTRPYEQYF
DNA: TGTGCCAGCAGCGCTAGCGGGACACGACCCTACGAGCAGTACTTC

D: TRBD1
J: TRBJ2-3
V: TRBV2
size: many
CDR3: CASTGQGRGDTQYF
DNA: TGTGCCAGCACCGGACAGGGGAGAGGGGATACGCAGTATTTT

D: .
J: TRBJ2-5
V: TRBV7-2
size: many
CDR3: CASSPSTPQETQYF
DNA: TGTGCCAGCAGCCCGTCGACCCCCCAAGAGACCCAGTACTTC

D: TRBD1
J: TRBJ1-1
V: TRBV12-3/TRBV12-4
size: many
CDR3: CASSLATGGRTEAFF
DNA: TGTGCCAGCAGTTTAGCCACAGGGGGAAGGACTGAAGCTTTCTTT

D: .
J: TRBJ2-6
V: TRBV28
size: many
CDR3: CASRSDISGANVLTF
DNA: TGTGCCAGCAGGTCGGATATCTCTGGGGCCAACGTCCTGACTTTC

D: .
J: TRBJ1-1
V: TRBV28
size: many
CDR3: CASSLRRVVEAFF
DNA: TGTGCCAGCAGTTTGCGCAGGGTCGTTGAAGCTTTCTTT

D: .
J: TRBJ2-1
V: TRBV7-9
size: once
CDR3: CVSSLGAGSYNEQFF
DNA: TGTGTCAGCAGCTTAGGCGCAGGGTCCTACAATGAGCAGTTCTTC

D: .
J: TRBJ2-7
V: TRBV2
size: many
CDR3: CASGRGLREQYF
DNA: TGTGCCAGCGGGAGAGGGCTGAGGGAGCAGTACTTC

D: .
J: TRBJ1-5
V: TRBV27
size: many
CDR3: CASSLAGPNQPQHF
DNA: TGTGCCAGCAGTTTAGCCGGGCCTAATCAGCCCCAGCATTTT

D: .
J: TRBJ1-4
V: TRBV18
size: .
CDR3: CASSPGLGEKLFF
DNA: TGTGCCAGCTCACCCGGCCTGGGAGAAAAACTGTTTTTT

D: TRBD2
J: TRBJ2-1
V: TRBV12-3/TRBV12-4
size: many
CDR3: CASSFASGSGFQFF
DNA: TGTGCCAGCAGTTTTGCGAGCGGGAGTGGATTTCAGTTCTTC

D: TRBD2
J: TRBJ2-1
V: TRBV5-1
size: many
CDR3: CASSRIAGGYNEQFF
DNA: TGCGCCAGCAGCCGGATAGCGGGAGGCTACAATGAGCAGTTCTTC

D: TRBD1
J: TRBJ1-4
V: TRBV4-1
size: .
CDR3: CASSQEGVRGRFEKLFF
DNA: TGCGCCAGCAGCCAAGAGGGGGTCAGGGGGCGCTTTGAAAAACTGTTTTTT

D: TRBD2
J: TRBJ2-3
V: TRBV2
size: few
CDR3: CASRGIAGVFGTDTQYF
DNA: TGTGCCAGCAGAGGGATAGCGGGGGTGTTTGGCACAGATACGCAGTATTTT

D: .
J: TRBJ1-4
V: TRBV20-1
size: .
CDR3: CSARRGSNEKLFF
DNA: TGCAGTGCTAGGCGGGGGTCTAATGAAAAACTGTTTTTT

D: .
J: TRBJ1-2
V: TRBV5-1
size: many
CDR3: CASSLGGASYGYTF
DNA: TGCGCCAGCAGCTTGGGAGGTGCGTCCTATGGCTACACCTTC

D: .
J: TRBJ2-1
V: TRBV5-1
size: .
CDR3: CASSLDTGSNEQFF
DNA: TGCGCCAGCAGCTTGGACACGGGAAGCAATGAGCAGTTCTTC

D: .
J: TRBJ1-1
V: TRBV30
size: many
CDR3: CAWKRELGTEAFF
DNA: TGTGCCTGGAAGAGGGAACTTGGGACTGAAGCTTTCTTT

D: .
J: TRBJ1-4
V: TRBV2
size: .
CDR3: CAGAGEKLFF
DNA: TGTGCCGGGGCAGGGGAAAAACTGTTTTTT

D: .
J: TRBJ2-7
V: TRBV5-4
size: few
CDR3: CASSQIGYEQYF
DNA: TGTGCCAGCAGCCAGATTGGCTACGAGCAGTACTTC

D: TRBD1
J: TRBJ2-1
V: TRBV7-2
size: many
CDR3: CASSRTGGSYNEQFF
DNA: TGTGCCAGCAGCCGTACAGGGGGCTCCTACAATGAGCAGTTCTTC

D: .
J: TRBJ2-7
V: TRBV3-1
size: many
CDR3: CASSQESREQYF
DNA: TGTGCCAGCAGCCAAGAATCGAGAGAGCAGTACTTC

D: .
J: TRBJ2-3
V: TRBV27
size: many
CDR3: CASGLAWTDTQYF
DNA: TGTGCCAGCGGGCTAGCATGGACAGATACGCAGTATTTT

D: TRBD1
J: TRBJ2-7
V: TRBV30
size: many
CDR3: CAWSEGQGLWEQYF
DNA: TGTGCCTGGAGTGAAGGACAGGGTTTGTGGGAGCAGTACTTC

D: TRBD2
J: TRBJ2-1
V: TRBV6-1
size: few
CDR3: CASSELAGGPHEQFF
DNA: TGTGCCAGCAGTGAATTAGCGGGAGGGCCCCATGAGCAGTTCTTC

D: .
J: TRBJ1-4
V: TRBV5-1
size: .
CDR3: CASSFTGINEKLVF
DNA: TGCGCCAGCAGCTTCACGGGTATTAATGAAAAACTGGTTTTT

D: TRBD2
J: TRBJ2-1
V: TRBV7-3
size: .
CDR3: CASSSYRRLAQAYNEQFF
DNA: TGTGCCAGCAGCTCTTATCGCCGACTAGCGCAGGCATACAATGAGCAGTTCTTC